The clone carrying this T cell receptor beta chain was detected only a few times. This entry comes from a study of blood T cell repertoires in COVID-19. Germline CDR1 reads SGHAT; CDR2 reads FQNNGV. The V end lost 3 bases, the J end lost 3 bases, and 12 bases lay between the germline ends. The CDR3 consists of 14 residues. Method: immunoSEQ multiplex PCR; TCRdb's copy keeps in-frame clones and lacks some. The sample contains about 160,000 clones, 79% of which appear only once. This sequence joins TRBV11-2 and TRBJ2-7; TRBD2 is a possible D gene (6 bases). The TCR comes from a woman aged 55-69 years with COVID-19, enrolled during active disease. Specimen: peripheral blood. In DNA, the CDR3 is TGTGCCAGCAGCTTTGACGGGAGATACTACGAGCAGTACTTC. The encoded protein is CASSFDGRYYEQYF.